Presented here are 8 T cell receptor beta chains from one specimen sequenced in a study of T cells after yellow fever vaccination. Each CDR3 protein gets one entry after TCRdb re-called the 5' RACE reads with MiXCR. Found here are 200,000 to 300,000 distinct CDR3 sequences, 10% to 15% of them singletons; the top ten hold around 0.55%. The input for sequencing was CD4+ T cells sorted from PBMCs, taken 45 days after the yellow fever booster vaccination. The receptors were gathered from a man aged 25-45 years who received the YFV17D yellow fever vaccine.

The V gene is TRBV5-6, the J gene TRBJ2-7; 9 nucleotides line up with TRBD2. Germline V gene lookup returns CDR1 SGHDT and CDR2 YYEEEE. The J segment lost 4 bases and the V segment lost 6 bases, leaving 11 bases of the junction unmatched. This CDR3 has 15 amino acids. CDR3 region: CASNPGGRAGYEQYF. The DNA of the CDR3 is TGTGCCAGCAACCCTGGCGGGAGGGCCGGGTACGAGCAGTACTTC. The full variable domain, its missing parts supplied by reference TRBV5-6 and TRBJ2-7, is DAGVTQSPTHLIKTRGQQVTLRCSPKSGHDTVSWYQQALGQGPQFIFQYYEEEERQRGNFPDRFSGHQFPNYSSELNVNALLLGDSALYLCASNPGGRAGYEQYFGPGTRLTVT.

This sequence joins TRBV20-1 and TRBJ1-2; unclear D gene. Germline CDR1 is DFQATT and CDR2 is SNEGSKA (reference sequence). V shed 6 bases and J shed 0 bases, with 8 bases lying between them. This CDR3 contains 12 residues. CDR3 region: CSAGLSNYGYTF. Here the CDR3 DNA reads TGCAGTGCCGGATTATCTAACTATGGCTACACCTTC.

The rearrangement uses TRBV10-3 and TRBJ2-5; a weak D match, TRBD2 (6 bases). V dropped 2 bases and J dropped 6 bases, with 16 bases sitting between them. Looked up from germline, CDR1 is ENHRY and CDR2 is SYGVKD. The CDR3 spans 15 residues. The CDR3 coding sequence is TGTGCCATCAGTGAGGGGCTAGCGAGGAGGAAGACCCAGTACTTC. Its translation is CAISEGLARRKTQYF.

There are a few counts of this clonotype. The chain combines TRBV5-1 with TRBJ2-1; 10 bases align to TRBD2. Germline loops: CDR1 SGHRS, CDR2 YFSETQ. The V segment lost 6 bases and the J segment 4 bases; nucleotides outside the gene matches: 7. The CDR3 has 15 amino acids. The CDR3 loop reads CASTQSGRDYNEQFF. CDR3 sequence (DNA): TGCGCCAGCACCCAAAGCGGGAGGGATTACAATGAGCAGTTCTTC.

This clonotype occurred a few times. The chain uses TRBV5-1 and TRBJ2-7; perhaps TRBD2 as D (6 bases). Trimming pared 1 base from V and 2 bases from J, leaving 16 bases between. The CDR3 covers 16 residues. Germline CDR1 SGHRS, CDR2 YFSETQ. CDR3 DNA: TGCGCCAGCAGCTTGAAGACGGGAGCTACCCCCTACGAGCAGTACTTC. Its translation is CASSLKTGATPYEQYF.

V gene TRBV7-2 combines with J gene TRBJ2-5, with D uncertain. Trimming removed 1 base at V and 5 bases at J, with 8 bases between. The CDR3 runs to 13 residues. CDR1 and CDR2 (germline): SGHTA, FQGNSA. CDR3 bases: TGTGCCAGCAGCTTAGAGGTGGATGAGACCCAGTACTTC. It is translated as CASSLEVDETQYF. Looking up the rest from reference TRBV7-2 and TRBJ2-5 gives the full variable domain: GAGVSQSPSNKVTEKGKDVELRCDPISGHTALYWYRQSLGQGLEFLIYFQGNSAPDKSGLPSDRFSAERTGGSVSTLTIQRTQQEDSAVYLCASSLEVDETQYFGPGTRLLVL.

The table lists this clonotype with a few counts. The gene calls are TRBV15 and TRBJ2-1, with 7 bases identical to TRBD2. The CDR3 spans 19 residues. The germline CDR1 and CDR2 sequences are LNHNV and YYDKDF (reference sequence). J was trimmed by 4 bases and V by 0 bases; bases with no gene match: 15. The CDR3 spells CATSRDRGGSRTTYNEQFF. In DNA form, the CDR3 reads TGTGCCACCAGCAGAGATAGAGGCGGGAGCCGAACAACTTACAATGAGCAGTTCTTC.

This clonotype was detected a few times. The rearrangement uses TRBV2 and TRBJ1-2; 8 bases are a match to TRBD1. CDR1 is SNHLY, CDR2 FYNNEI, per germline. The CDR3 spans 15 residues. The V and J ends lost 5 bases and 4 bases, in that order; junction bases with no gene match: 9. The CDR3 region is CASSSGTGGVYGYTF. CDR3 in DNA: TGTGCCAGCAGTTCCGGGACAGGTGGGGTCTATGGCTACACCTTC.